This T cell receptor (beta chain) was identified during a study of blood T cell repertoires in COVID-19. Study overall: Specimens from acute and convalescent COVID-19 originated in the United States, Italy and Spain.

V was shortened by 2 bases and J by 0 bases, with 20 bases between the two germline ends. Germline V gene lookup returns CDR1 GTSNPN and CDR2 SVGIG (reference sequence). This CDR3 is built from 18 residues. Profiling relied on immunoSEQ multiplex PCR, and the TCRdb table lists in-frame clones only, not all of them. The table records fewer than 200,000 clones, 87% of them present only once. This receptor was identified in an older woman with COVID-19, enrolled during active disease. This rearrangement joins TRBV30 to TRBJ1-5, with D possibly TRBD1 on 6 matching bases. Material: peripheral blood. The CDR3: CAWSIGRGLGYSNQPQHF. The CDR3 DNA reads as TGTGCCTGGAGTATTGGCAGGGGCCTGGGGTATAGCAATCAGCCCCAGCATTTT.